This T cell receptor (beta chain) stems from a study of human CD8 memory T cell subsets. Construction of TCR beta libraries was accomplished by means of UMI-labeled 5' RACE. From its re-call of the 5' RACE reads, TCRdb lists each CDR3 protein once, without DNA. The sample totals 6,000 to 8,500 distinct CDR3 sequences. The CDR3 is 17 residues long. CDR1 and CDR2 from the germline V gene are DFQATT and SNEGSKA (reference sequence). As for this clonotype: The antigen is not known.

The RNA's source was duplicate vials of about 140,000 sorted CD8+ T cells per subset. General study points: This study determined the sequences of T cell receptor beta chains and of no other chains.

The chain couples TRBV20-1 to TRBJ2-1; TCRdb reports TRBD2, a call that lacks DNA to check it against. The sequencing input was CD8+ T cells from PBMCs. The clonotype originates from a human donor in good health. The CDR3 here is CSAPGTSGRISYNEQFF.